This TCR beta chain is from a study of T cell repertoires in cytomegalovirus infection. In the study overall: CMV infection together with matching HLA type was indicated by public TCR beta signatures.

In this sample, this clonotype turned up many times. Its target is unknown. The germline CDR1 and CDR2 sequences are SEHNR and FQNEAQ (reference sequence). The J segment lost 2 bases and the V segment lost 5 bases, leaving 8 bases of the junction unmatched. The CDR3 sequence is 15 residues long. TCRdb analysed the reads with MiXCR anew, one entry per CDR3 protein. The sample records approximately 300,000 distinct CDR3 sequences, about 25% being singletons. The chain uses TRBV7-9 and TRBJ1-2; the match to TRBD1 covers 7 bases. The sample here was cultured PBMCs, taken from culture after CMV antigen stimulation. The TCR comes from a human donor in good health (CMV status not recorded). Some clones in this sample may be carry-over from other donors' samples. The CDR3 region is CASSRLTGNNYGYTF. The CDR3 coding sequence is TGTGCCAGCAGCCGACTGACAGGGAACAACTATGGCTACACCTTC.